Shown below are 21 T cell receptor beta chains from a single sample sequenced in a study of cytomegalovirus exposure and HLA in healthy donors. Use of 60 Vbeta and 13 Jbeta primers characterized the PCR. The assay was immunoSEQ multiplex PCR, and TCRdb's table has in-frame clones only and misses some. The repertoire holds about 73,000 clones, with around 67% as singletons. The sequenced material came from PBMCs. These receptors all stem from a woman aged 45-65 years in good health and CMV-seropositive.

In this sample, this clone turned up once. The chain has TRBV5-4 and TRBJ2-5; the D gene is possibly TRBD1 (6 bases). The length of the CDR3 is 14 residues. Trimming cost V 6 bases and J 11 bases, with 23 bases left between them. The germline V gene has CDR1 SGHNT and CDR2 YYREEE (reference sequence). CDR3 nucleotide sequence: TGTGCCAGCACCTCCAGTGAATGGACAGTGGAGCAGTACTTC. Encoded protein: CASTSSEWTVEQYF.

This clone turned up a few times. V gene TRBV5-1 combines with J gene TRBJ1-4; TRBD1 matches at 8 bases. Germline loops: CDR1 SGHRS, CDR2 YFSETQ. There are 17 residues in the CDR3. J lost 8 bases, V lost 2 bases, and 14 bases had no gene match. CDR3 DNA sequence: TGCGCCAGCAGCTTAGGTTACTGGACAGGGTCGGAAGAAAAACTGTTTTTT. Its protein product is CASSLGYWTGSEEKLFF.

The V and J genes are TRBV10-3 and TRBJ2-7; 8 positions match TRBD2. The CDR3 covers 14 residues. V lost 5 bases to trimming and J lost 5 bases; unmatched junction nucleotides: 8. Germline loops: CDR1 ENHRY, CDR2 SYGVKD. The CDR3 DNA reads TGTGCCATCAGTTTCGGGGGGGGCCTGGACGAGCAGTACTTC. Translation: CAISFGGGLDEQYF.

This clone was counted between two and nine times. V usage is TRBV25-1 and J usage is TRBJ1-6; D gene uncertain. This CDR3 is 13 amino acids long. The V gene lost 6 bases and the J gene lost 8 bases, with 11 bases spanning the gap. Germline loops: CDR1 MGHDK, CDR2 SYGVNS. CDR3 sequence: CASRAMQDSPLHF. The CDR3 DNA sequence: TGTGCCAGCAGGGCCATGCAGGATTCACCCCTCCACTTT.

The V call is TRBV29-1, the J call TRBJ1-4, with 9 bases matching TRBD1. After removal of 1 base from V and 4 bases from J, the junction contained 10 bases not matched to a gene. Germline assignment: CDR1 SQVTM and CDR2 ANQGSEA. The CDR3 extends over 17 amino acids. Written as DNA, the CDR3 is TGCAGCGTTGAAGGATACAGGGGGCGGGGAATTAATGAAAAACTGTTTTTT. Encoded protein: CSVEGYRGRGINEKLFF.

This chain uses TRBV19 with TRBJ2-7; 10 bases are a match to TRBD2. The CDR3 spans 16 residues. J was trimmed by 3 bases and V by 6 bases; bases with no gene match: 11. Germline CDR1 reads LNHDA; CDR2 reads SQIVND (reference sequence). The CDR3 loop is CASSDLAGATDYEQYF. In DNA, the CDR3 is TGTGCCAGTAGCGATCTAGCGGGGGCCACCGACTACGAGCAGTACTTC.

V usage is TRBV2 and J usage is TRBJ2-5, with unresolved D. Trimming took off 11 bases at V and 5 bases at J, with 12 bases between the two ends. The length of the CDR3 is 11 residues. The V gene's germline CDR1 is SNHLY and CDR2 FYNNEI. The CDR3 sequence is CASFRVETQYF. The CDR3 nucleotides read TGTGCCTCCTTTCGGGTGGAGACCCAGTACTTC.

The J gene is TRBJ2-1, the V gene TRBV11-2, with D possibly TRBD1 on 6 matching bases. Trimming cost V 3 bases and J 11 bases, with 14 bases left between them. This CDR3 is 13 amino acids long. Germline-derived CDR1 and CDR2 are SGHAT and FQNNGV. Here the CDR3 DNA reads TGTGCCAGCAGCTTGGGCCGACAGGATAAGCAGTTCTTC. Translated, it gives CASSLGRQDKQFF.

This clone has only a few counts. CDR3 in DNA: TGTGCCAGCAGAGCCGGGACAACCTCTGGAAACACCATATATTTT. Protein product: CASRAGTTSGNTIYF. The V and J genes are TRBV2 and TRBJ1-3; D may be TRBD1 (6 bases). In germline, CDR1 is SNHLY, CDR2 FYNNEI. Trimming took off 6 bases at V and 0 bases at J, with 12 bases between the two ends. There are 15 residues in the CDR3.

This clone was counted once. The rearrangement joins TRBV28 to TRBJ1-3; D may be TRBD1 (6 bases). CDR1 and CDR2 from the germline V gene are MDHEN and SYDVKM. The V end was cut by 8 bases, the J end by 3 bases, with 14 bases between. The CDR3 is 14 amino acids. CDR3: CASSRGGRGNTIYF. DNA for the CDR3: TGTGCCAGCTCTAGGGGGGGACGTGGAAACACCATATATTTT.

The V call is TRBV4-1, the J call TRBJ1-2; D ambiguous. The CDR3 consists of 15 residues. Trimming took 1 base from V and 5 from J, leaving 14 bases between them. The germline gives CDR1 MGHRA, CDR2 YSYEKL. This chain's CDR3 is CASSQVLWGVYGYTF. CDR3 DNA sequence: TGCGCCAGCAGCCAAGTGTTGTGGGGAGTGTATGGCTACACCTTC.

In its sample, this clone was seen a few times. The chain joins TRBV6-1 to TRBJ2-5, with 9 bases aligning to TRBD1. The DNA end favors TRBJ2-7, so the J call may be wrong. The CDR3 is 14 amino acids. CDR1 and CDR2 from the germline V gene are MNHNS and SASEGT. For the CDR3, the DNA is TGTGCCAGCAGCACCGGGACAGGGTACGTCGAGCAGTACTTC. The encoded protein is CASSTGTGYVEQYF.

The V gene is TRBV6-1, the J gene TRBJ2-3, with D maybe TRBD2 (5 bases). Trimming left V 7 bases short and J 1 base short, with 9 bases between. This CDR3 is built from 13 residues. The germline V gene encodes CDR1 MNHNS and CDR2 SASEGT. CDR3 nucleotides: TGTGCCAGCACCCCCGGGGGCACAGATACGCAGTATTTT. Translated: CASTPGGTDTQYF.

This clone came up a few times. This sequence joins TRBV4-1 and TRBJ2-4; D is unclear. CDR1 and CDR2 from the germline V gene are MGHRA and YSYEKL. This CDR3 is 16 amino acids long. V was clipped by 1 base and J by 7 bases, with 17 bases between them. The DNA of the CDR3 is TGCGCCAGCAGCCAAGTTATGTCCGGCAGGATGAACATTCAGTACTTC. Translated, it gives CASSQVMSGRMNIQYF.

V is TRBV6-5 and J is TRBJ1-1; tentative D call: TRBD1 (5 bases). This CDR3 has 14 residues. V gave up 5 bases and J gave up 3 bases, with 13 bases separating them. CDR1 MNHEY and CDR2 SVGAGI come from the germline V gene. The CDR3: CASSERNRHTEAFF. CDR3 DNA sequence: TGTGCCAGCAGTGAACGTAACAGGCACACTGAAGCTTTCTTT.

This clone has just a few counts. The V call is TRBV6-5, the J call TRBJ1-3; D is unclear. The V gene lost 11 bases and the J gene lost 0 bases, with 8 bases spanning the gap. The CDR3 runs to 12 residues. CDR1 and CDR2 from the germline V gene are MNHEY and SVGAGI. CDR3: CAARGSGNTIYF. CDR3 sequence (DNA): TGTGCCGCCCGGGGCTCTGGAAACACCATATATTTT.

The CDR3 region is CASSGATARYNEQFF. The CDR3 nucleotides are TGTGCCAGCAGCGGAGCGACGGCGCGCTACAATGAGCAGTTCTTC. The chain carries TRBV5-6 and TRBJ2-1; D ambiguous. Trimming shortened V by 4 bases and J by 3 bases, and 14 bases separated the two germline ends. The CDR3 has 15 amino acids. The germline gives CDR1 SGHDT, CDR2 YYEEEE.

The chain uses TRBV10-3 and TRBJ2-1, with 9 positions matching TRBD1. This CDR3 is built from 15 residues. The J segment lost 7 bases and the V segment lost 0 bases, leaving 4 bases of the junction unmatched. Germline V gene data show CDR1 as ENHRY and CDR2 as SYGVKD. The chain's CDR3 is CAISESQGARNEQFF. As DNA, the CDR3 is TGTGCCATCAGTGAGTCACAGGGGGCGCGGAATGAGCAGTTCTTC.

This chain joins TRBV20-1 and TRBJ2-2; D is undetermined. CDR1 is DFQATT, CDR2 SNEGSKA, per germline (reference sequence). This CDR3 contains 11 residues. V was trimmed by 6 bases and J by 3 bases, leaving 5 bases between them. This chain's CDR3 is CSAIDTGELFF. CDR3 DNA: TGCAGTGCCATAGACACCGGGGAGCTGTTTTTT.

The rearrangement joins TRBV11-3 to TRBJ2-5; TRBD2 agrees at 8 bases. This CDR3 has 13 amino acids. Germline CDR1 reads SGHNT; CDR2 reads YENEEA. Trimming cost V 4 bases and J 4 bases; bases outside gene matches: 2. The CDR3 sequence: CASSSGGGETQYF. Written as DNA, the CDR3 is TGTGCCAGCAGCTCGGGAGGGGGAGAGACCCAGTACTTC.

The genes are TRBV6-1 and TRBJ2-5; TRBD2 agrees at 9 bases. The J call is doubtful: the DNA matches TRBJ2-7 better. CDR1 and CDR2 (germline): MNHNS, SASEGT. CDR3 size: 15 residues. The CDR3 here is CASSEAPGLAHEQYF. Here the CDR3 DNA reads TGTGCCAGCAGTGAAGCCCCGGGACTAGCCCACGAGCAGTACTTC.